Presented here are 24 T cell receptor beta chains from one specimen sequenced in a study of T cell clonality in common variable immunodeficiency. Data came from immunoSEQ multiplex PCR; TCRdb stores just in-frame clones and leaves some out. This table holds tens of thousands of clones with no singletons; the top ten claim about 13%. Sequencing was performed on peripheral blood mononuclear cells. Source of these receptors: a person between 18 and 69 years old in good health.

This clone appeared many times. CDR3 DNA (partial): TGTGCCAGCAGCTTAGTTGAGGGACAGGGCGAG. Its protein is CASSLVEGQGE. The CDR3 in full is CASSLVEGQGEQYF. J is TRBJ2-7 and V is TRBV7-2, with 9 nucleotides matching TRBD1. The read terminates 3 residues ahead of where the CDR3 ends, so the germline J gene completes it. This CDR3 has 14 residues. The trim removed 1 base at V and 6 bases at J, leaving 4 bases unmatched. The germline V gene encodes CDR1 SGHTA and CDR2 FQGNSA.

This clone was picked up many times. The junction differs from germline at one of its ends, possibly a read error. The read stops 3 residues short of the end of the CDR3; the missing end is completed from the germline J gene. This chain links TRBV14 with TRBJ2-7; the D gene is possibly TRBD1 (6 bases). This CDR3 contains 15 residues. Germline values: CDR1 SGHDN, CDR2 FVKESK. The sequenced CDR3 bases are TGTGCCAGCACCCAAACAGGGAGTCCGTCCTACGAG. It specifies CASTQTGSPSYE. The whole CDR3 protein reads CASTQTGSPSYEQYF. Based on the CDR3 plus reference TRBV14 and TRBJ2-7, the full variable domain is EAGVTQFPSHSVIEKGQTVTLRCDPISGHDNLYWYRRVMGKEIKFLLHFVKESKQDESGMPNNRFLAERTGGTYSTLKVQPAELEDSGVYFCASTQTGSPSYEQYFGPGTRLTVT.

This clone has only a few counts. The sequence runs out 3 residues before the end of the CDR3; the remainder is reconstructed from the germline J gene. The chain employs TRBV11-2 and TRBJ2-7; 7 positions agree with TRBD1. The CDR3 spans 15 residues. V shed 5 bases and J 0 bases; nucleotides not matched to a gene: 7. Germline loops: CDR1 SGHAT, CDR2 FQNNGV. The CDR3 bases that were read are TGTGCCAGCAGCCCGACAGGGCGGAGCTCCTACGAG. It specifies CASSPTGRSSYE. From start to end, the CDR3 is CASSPTGRSSYEQYF.

The table lists this clone with many counts. The CDR3 is cut off 3 residues early in the read; its end comes from the germline J gene. The genes are TRBV30 and TRBJ1-4, with TRBD1 matching over 8 bases. The CDR3 extends over 13 amino acids. Germline CDR1 and CDR2: GTSNPN and SVGIG (reference sequence). Trimming at V came to 5 bases and at J to 7 bases, leaving 6 bases not matched to a gene. The DNA read from the CDR3 is TGTGCCTGGGGACAGGGACAGAGTGAAAAA. It specifies CAWGQGQSEK. The whole CDR3 sequence is CAWGQGQSEKLFF. The full variable domain, its missing parts supplied by reference TRBV30 and TRBJ1-4, is SQTIHQWPATLVQPVGSPLSLECTVEGTSNPNLYWYRQAAGRGLQLLFYSVGIGQISSEVPQNLSASRPQDRQFILSSKKLLLSDSGFYLCAWGQGQSEKLFFGSGTQLSVL.

About this clone itself: At one end the junction does not follow the germline gene, possibly because of a read error. The CDR3 end falls 3 residues outside the read, so it is completed with the germline J gene. The rearrangement uses TRBV5-1 and TRBJ1-1; D might be TRBD1 (6 bases). CDR3 length: 16 amino acids. Germline V gene sequence: CDR1 SGHRS, CDR2 YFSETQ. The CDR3 bases that were read are TGCGCCACCAGCTTGGTAGGCGGGGGCGAGGGAACTGAA. This sequence encodes CATSLVGGGEGTE. The whole CDR3 region reads CATSLVGGGEGTEAFF. The full variable domain, its missing parts supplied by reference TRBV5-1 and TRBJ1-1, is KAGVTQTPRYLIKTRGQQVTLSCSPISGHRSVSWYQQTPGQGLQFLFEYFSETQRNKGNFPGRFSGRQFSNSRSEMNVSTLELGDSALYLCATSLVGGGEGTEAFFGQGTRLTVV.

As regards this clone: The read terminates 3 residues ahead of where the CDR3 ends, so the germline J gene completes it. V gene TRBV7-9 combines with J gene TRBJ2-5; 7 bases map to TRBD1. Germline CDR1 SEHNR, CDR2 FQNEAQ (reference sequence). The ends lost 5 bases at V and 4 bases at J; junction bases unmatched: 4. This CDR3 has 13 amino acids. This CDR3 reads CASSLRQGETQYF. Partial CDR3 DNA: TGTGCCAGCAGCCTCCGACAGGGAGAGACC.

In this sample, this clone turned up many times. The read falls 3 residues short of the CDR3 end, and the missing part is taken from the germline J gene. The V gene is TRBV20-1, the J gene TRBJ1-3; D possibly corresponds to TRBD1 (5 bases). CDR3 length: 12 amino acids. Trimming left V 6 bases short and J 0 bases short, with 6 bases between. Germline V gene lookup returns CDR1 DFQATT and CDR2 SNEGSKA (reference sequence). CDR3 protein: CSATDSGNTIYF. The part of the CDR3 DNA that was read is TGCAGTGCGACAGACTCTGGAAACACC.

This clone was seen at least ten times. The observed sequence ends 3 residues before the CDR3 terminus, with the missing tail filled in from the germline J gene. This chain connects TRBV20-1 to TRBJ1-6; TRBD1 is a possible D gene (6 bases). Germline loops: CDR1 DFQATT, CDR2 SNEGSKA (reference sequence). CDR3 length: 11 residues. The CDR3 protein is CSATQGLPLHF. CDR3 bases read: TGCAGTGCCACACAGGGTCTGCCC.

In regard to this clone: The read comes to an end 3 residues before the CDR3 does, leaving the germline J gene to fill in the end. The genes are TRBV29-1 and TRBJ2-5; D call uncertain. CDR1 SQVTM and CDR2 ANQGSEA come from the germline V gene. The V end lost 7 bases, the J end lost 4 bases, and 13 bases lay between the germline ends. The CDR3 consists of 12 residues. CDR3 region: CSAIVPSETQYF. The DNA read from the CDR3 is TGCAGCGCTATAGTTCCATCAGAGACC.

Note on this clone: The CDR3 extends 3 residues past the end of the read, so its final part is completed from the germline J gene. This sequence joins TRBV18 and TRBJ2-7; D is unresolved. In germline, CDR1 is KGHSH, CDR2 LQKENI. The CDR3 totals 13 residues. V was trimmed by 5 bases and J by 2 bases, leaving 10 bases between them. CDR3 bases read: TGTGCCAGCTCAGAGAACAGAGCCTACGAG. Residues: CASSENRAYE. The whole CDR3 reads CASSENRAYEQYF.

Notes on this clone: The CDR3 end lies 3 residues beyond the end of the read and is filled in from the germline J gene. This sequence joins TRBV19 and TRBJ2-4, with TRBD1 matching over 7 bases. The CDR3 contains 15 residues. CDR1 and CDR2 (germline): LNHDA, SQIVND (reference sequence). The covered CDR3 bases are TGTGCCAGTAGTATTAGACAGGGAAGGAGTTACGGT. Translated, it gives CASSIRQGRSYG. The entire CDR3 protein is CASSIRQGRSYGQYF.

On this clone itself: The read gets to within 3 residues of the CDR3 end, and the germline J gene fills in the rest. This rearrangement joins TRBV7-2 to TRBJ1-2; D may be TRBD1 (6 bases). Germline CDR1 and CDR2: SGHTA and FQGNSA. This CDR3 contains 10 residues. CDR3 DNA, as far as it was read: TGTGCCAACGGACAGTTGGGC. This encodes CANGQLG. The whole CDR3 region reads CANGQLGYTF.

In its sample, this clone ranks as medium-sized. The read finishes 3 residues shy of the CDR3 end, and the germline J gene is used to complete it. The chain links TRBV6-1 to TRBJ2-6; D is ambiguous. CDR3 length: 15 amino acids. Trimming took off 1 base at V and 1 base at J, with 5 bases between the two ends. Germline V gives CDR1 MNHNS, CDR2 SASEGT. Here the CDR3 reads CASSEDTSGANVLTF. Incomplete CDR3 DNA: TGTGCCAGCAGTGAAGACACGTCTGGGGCCAACGTC.

This clone has a handful of counts. The read terminates 3 residues ahead of where the CDR3 ends, so the germline J gene completes it. The chain links TRBV10-1 to TRBJ2-7; 7 bases are shared with TRBD1. CDR3 length equals 18 residues. Germline loops: CDR1 WNHNN, CDR2 SYGVQD (reference sequence). The V segment lost 7 bases and the J segment 3 bases; nucleotides outside the gene matches: 21. The CDR3 sequence: CASIGRQGHSPPYYEQYF. CDR3 DNA, as far as it was read: TGCGCCAGCATCGGGCGACAGGGTCATTCGCCACCTTACTACGAG.

This clone has at least ten counts. CDR3 protein: CASSLRDISSYEQYF. The CDR3 DNA, read in part, is TGTGCCAGCAGCTTAAGGGACATAAGCTCCTACGAG. The V gene is TRBV7-8, the J gene TRBJ2-7; possible D gene TRBD1, 6 bases. From the germline J gene comes the end of the CDR3, since the read stops 3 residues before it. Germline CDR1 SGHVS, CDR2 FQNEAQ. This CDR3 region has 15 residues. Trimming removed 2 bases at V and 0 bases at J, with 11 bases between.

This clone was seen ten or more times. Sequencing ends 3 residues short of the CDR3 end; the germline J gene provides the rest. The chain employs TRBV12-3 or TRBV12-4 and TRBJ2-7; 10 nucleotides line up with TRBD1. The V gene end was trimmed by 8 bases and the J gene end by 3 bases; junction bases not matched to a gene: 7. The CDR3 has 14 amino acids. CDR3 DNA, as far as it was read: TGTGCCAGCGGCGGGACAGGGGTAGGCTACGAG. Protein sequence: CASGGTGVGYE. In full, the CDR3 is CASGGTGVGYEQYF.

This clone appeared a few times. Read sequence stops 3 residues before the CDR3 end, and the germline J gene provides the missing end. The chain combines TRBV11-1 with TRBJ2-7, with 7 bases fitting TRBD2. Germline CDR1 SGHAT, CDR2 FQDESV (reference sequence). J lost 4 bases, V lost 0 bases, and 6 bases had no gene match. This CDR3 is 15 amino acids long. Incomplete CDR3 DNA: TGTGCCAGCAGCTTAGCGGGGGGGAACCCATACGAG. It is translated as CASSLAGGNPYE. The entire CDR3 protein reads CASSLAGGNPYEQYF.

This clone was detected ten times or more. Read data end 3 residues before the CDR3 end; the end is taken from the germline J gene. The gene calls are TRBV19 and TRBJ1-2; D not certain. Germline CDR1 reads LNHDA; CDR2 reads SQIVND (reference sequence). V dropped 6 bases and J dropped 6 bases, with 14 bases sitting between them. The CDR3 has 13 amino acids. The CDR3 bases that were read are TGTGCCAGTAGAAACGGACTGGAGAATGGC. Amino acid sequence: CASRNGLENG. The complete CDR3 sequence is CASRNGLENGYTF.

On this clone itself: Read sequence stops 3 residues before the CDR3 end, and the germline J gene provides the missing end. The V gene is TRBV18, the J gene TRBJ2-1; D possibly corresponds to TRBD1 (6 bases). The V and J ends lost 2 bases and 2 bases respectively, with 10 bases between them. In germline, CDR1 is KGHSH, CDR2 LQKENI. The CDR3 is 15 amino acids. CDR3 bases read: TGTGCCAGCTCACCAACTGGGGGCCCCTACAATGAG. As protein: CASSPTGGPYNE. The full CDR3 sequence reads CASSPTGGPYNEQFF.

Many counts were recorded for this clone. The CDR3 bases that were read are TGCAGCGTTGGCGGGGGGAGGGCCGGGGAG. It yields the protein CSVGGGRAGE. The entire CDR3 reads CSVGGGRAGELFF. V is TRBV29-1 and J is TRBJ2-2; 8 bases map to TRBD2. The missing CDR3 end, 3 residues past where the read stops, is filled in from the germline J gene. The germline CDR1 and CDR2 sequences are SQVTM and ANQGSEA. The ends lost 4 bases at V and 6 bases at J; junction bases unmatched: 4. The CDR3 runs 13 residues.

This clone was observed at least ten times. The read finishes 3 residues shy of the CDR3 end, and the germline J gene is used to complete it. V usage is TRBV4-2 and J usage is TRBJ2-2; 7 bases agree with TRBD1. CDR3 length equals 15 residues. Germline V CDR1 and CDR2: LGHNA, YNFKEQ. V trimming: 4 bases; J trimming: 4 bases; junction bases outside the gene matches: 6. The part of the CDR3 DNA that was read is TGTGCCAGCAGCCTTCCGGGACAGATCACCGGGGAG. This translates into CASSLPGQITGE. The whole CDR3 protein is CASSLPGQITGELFF.

This clone has ten or more counts. Read coverage stops 3 residues before the CDR3 terminus; the germline J gene supplies the remainder. The chain links TRBV5-1 to TRBJ2-5; 7 bases are a match to TRBD1. The ends lost 1 base at V and 0 bases at J; junction bases unmatched: 3. CDR1 is SGHRS and CDR2 is YFSETQ in the germline V gene. The CDR3 extends over 15 amino acids. The CDR3 DNA, read in part, is TGCGCCAGCAGCTTGTTGGGACAGAACCAAGAGACC. This codes for CASSLLGQNQET. The CDR3 as a whole reads CASSLLGQNQETQYF.

This clone appeared many times. The CDR3 end lies 3 residues beyond the end of the read and is filled in from the germline J gene. This sequence joins TRBV6-1 and TRBJ1-2; TRBD1 matches at 8 bases. With 3 bases clipped from V and 0 bases from J, the junction kept 0 bases outside the gene matches. This CDR3 region has 14 residues. Looked up from germline, CDR1 is MNHNS and CDR2 is SASEGT. The part of the CDR3 DNA that was read is TGTGCCAGCAGTGAGACAGGGGCTAACTATGGC. Amino acids: CASSETGANYG. The CDR3 as a whole reads CASSETGANYGYTF.

This clone was detected many times. CDR3 DNA (partial): TGCAGTGCTAGAGAGGCGGAGCTAGCCAAAAACATT. The encoded protein is CSAREAELAKNI. The entire CDR3 protein is CSAREAELAKNIQYF. The V gene is TRBV20-1, the J gene TRBJ2-4, with unresolved D. The read ends 3 residues before the CDR3 terminus; that terminus is restored from the germline J gene. Germline CDR1 and CDR2: DFQATT and SNEGSKA (reference sequence). CDR3 size: 15 residues. V was pared by 0 bases and J by 0 bases, with 9 bases between.